The present entry profiles one TCR beta chain with its context. The antigen remains undetermined. TCRs were sequenced from a few patients responding to pembrolizumab. Trimming took 5 bases from V and 1 from J, leaving 12 bases between them. The CDR3 covers 15 residues. CDR1 is SGHNT, CDR2 YYREEE, per germline (reference sequence). These data are taken from a study of PD-1 blockade in mismatch repair-deficient tumors. Libraries were prepared by immunoSEQ multiplex PCR; TCRdb keeps only in-frame clonotypes and omits some of them. The top ten hold approximately 2% of the sample, which has 14,000 or so clones, more than 65% seen once. Findings and limits, study-wide: After pembrolizumab, tumor-resident clones rose rapidly, then generally contracted before radiologic responses.

The chain is built from TRBV5-4 and TRBJ2-2; weak D call: TRBD2 (6 bases). The origin of this receptor is an adult with mismatch repair-deficient cancer. The specimen was PBMCs, collected approximately 15 weeks after starting pembrolizumab. The CDR3, as DNA: TGTGCCAGCAGAACCGGGACTGTGAACACCGGGGAGCTGTTTTTT. Amino acid sequence: CASRTGTVNTGELFF.